These T cell receptor beta chains were read from a single sample in a study of blood T cell repertoires in COVID-19. Clones were sequenced by immunoSEQ multiplex PCR, and TCRdb holds only the in-frame ones, with some missing. Altogether roughly 60,000 clones are present, 65% to 90% being singletons, with the ten largest covering around 20%. The sample consisted of peripheral blood. The receptors were gathered from a human donor in a cohort sampled during active COVID-19. The CDR3 runs from the conserved cysteine through the conserved F or W. Fields, in order: V gene, D gene, J gene, clone size, CDR3 protein, CDR3 DNA. D genes are given only for firm matches. Only part of the rows carry a size: once, few, many, or a class if the clone is expanded.

>TRBV10-1|TRBD1|TRBJ2-5|NA
CASSEGGQGEQETQYF
TGCGCCAGCAGTGAAGGAGGCCAGGGGGAACAAGAGACCCAGTACTTC
>TRBV5-1|NA|TRBJ2-5|once
CASSHGKIQETQYF
TGCGCCAGCAGTCACGGTAAAATTCAAGAGACCCAGTACTTC
>TRBV6-5|TRBD1|TRBJ1-5|once
CASSYGQDSNQPQHF
TGTGCCAGCAGTTACGGACAGGATAGCAATCAGCCCCAGCATTTT
>TRBV7-6|TRBD1|TRBJ1-6|NA
CASSLGQGRLDSPLHF
TGTGCCAGCAGCTTGGGACAGGGGCGCTTGGATTCACCCCTCCACTTT
>TRBV4-1|NA|TRBJ2-1|NA
CASSQDGGRLGSYNEQFF
TGCGCCAGCAGCCAAGATGGCGGCAGATTGGGCTCCTACAATGAGCAGTTCTTC
>TRBV6-1|NA|TRBJ1-2|NA
CASSETGLGGYTF
TGTGCCAGCAGTGAAACAGGGCTAGGGGGCTACACCTTC
>TRBV30|NA|TRBJ2-1|NA
CAWSEGVYNEQFF
TGTGCCTGGAGTGAGGGGGTCTACAATGAGCAGTTCTTC
>TRBV4-3|NA|TRBJ2-2|NA
CASSQDFRASNTGELFF
TGCGCCAGCAGCCAAGATTTCAGGGCCTCCAACACCGGGGAGCTGTTTTTT
>TRBV7-8|TRBD2|TRBJ2-1|NA
CASSPIRLAGGYNEQFF
TGTGCCAGCAGCCCCATCCGACTAGCGGGGGGGTACAATGAGCAGTTCTTC
>TRBV11-3|TRBD2|TRBJ2-3|NA
CASSPGTSGGAADTQYF
TGTGCCAGCAGCCCCGGGACTAGCGGGGGGGCTGCGGATACGCAGTATTTT
>TRBV7-6|TRBD2|TRBJ2-7|NA
CASSSRGGHSSSYEQYF
TGTGCCAGCAGCTCCCGGGGGGGACATTCGAGCTCCTACGAGCAGTACTTC
>TRBV18|NA|TRBJ2-2|NA
CASSPFSAHSNTGELFF
TGTGCCAGCTCACCATTCTCTGCGCACTCGAACACCGGGGAGCTGTTTTTT
>TRBV7-2|TRBD1|TRBJ1-3|once
CASSSDRGSGNTIYF
TGTGCCAGCAGCTCCGACAGGGGCTCTGGAAACACCATATATTTT
>TRBV27|TRBD2|TRBJ2-7|NA
CASSLGLARREQYF
TGTGCCAGCAGTTTAGGACTAGCCAGGAGGGAGCAGTACTTC
>TRBV6-5|TRBD1|TRBJ2-1|NA
CASDRVSNEQFF
TGTGCCAGTGACAGGGTTTCCAATGAGCAGTTCTTC
>TRBV27|NA|TRBJ2-7|once
CANVERAARAYEQYF
TGTGCCAACGTAGAACGGGCCGCGCGGGCCTACGAGCAGTACTTC
>TRBV18|TRBD2|TRBJ2-5|NA
CASSGTRYETQYF
TGTGCCAGCTCTGGGACTAGGTATGAGACCCAGTACTTC
>TRBV29-1|TRBD1|TRBJ1-1|once
CSVSDRGRGTEAFF
TGCAGCGTGTCCGACAGGGGGCGCGGCACTGAAGCTTTCTTT
>TRBV7-2|NA|TRBJ1-6|NA
CASRPGHRSSPLHF
TGTGCCAGCAGGCCGGGACATCGGAGTTCACCCCTCCACTTT
>TRBV27|TRBD2|TRBJ2-1|NA
CASSEIAGGYSYNEQFF
TGTGCCAGCAGTGAAATTGCCGGGGGGTACTCCTACAATGAGCAGTTCTTC
>TRBV3-1/TRBV3-2|TRBD1|TRBJ1-1|NA
CASSPGQANTEAFF
TGTGCCAGCAGCCCGGGACAGGCGAACACTGAAGCTTTCTTT
>TRBV19|NA|TRBJ2-5|NA
CASSITGTQETQYF
TGTGCCAGTAGTATCACAGGGACCCAAGAGACCCAGTACTTC
>TRBV6-5|NA|TRBJ2-1|NA
CASSYASGEQFF
TGTGCCAGCAGTTACGCCTCGGGGGAGCAGTTCTTC
>TRBV5-4|NA|TRBJ1-3|NA
CASSLGGGNSGNTIYF
TGTGCCAGCAGCTTGGGAGGGGGAAACTCTGGAAACACCATATATTTT
>TRBV14|NA|TRBJ2-7|NA
CASSRGPTYEQYF
TGTGCCAGCAGCCGGGGCCCTACCTACGAGCAGTACTTC
>TRBV14|NA|TRBJ2-5|NA
CASSLKRRLTQETQYF
TGTGCCAGCAGCCTGAAGAGGAGGCTAACCCAAGAGACCCAGTACTTC
>TRBV10-3|NA|TRBJ2-2|NA
CAIKGASGSNTGELFF
TGTGCCATTAAGGGGGCTAGCGGGTCGAACACCGGGGAGCTGTTTTTT
>TRBV24-1|TRBD1|TRBJ2-1|NA
CATSDLSDRVVEQFF
TGTGCCACCAGTGATTTGAGTGACAGGGTTGTTGAGCAGTTCTTC
>TRBV3-1/TRBV3-2|NA|TRBJ2-5|NA
CASSQSDWEETQYF
TGTGCCAGCAGCCAATCGGACTGGGAAGAGACCCAGTACTTC
>TRBV27|TRBD1|TRBJ1-4|NA
CASSPGTGGGNGNEKLFF
TGTGCCAGCAGTCCGGGGACAGGGGGAGGAAATGGAAATGAAAAACTGTTTTTT
>TRBV5-8|NA|TRBJ2-6|NA
CASSLFSRLGANVLTF
TGTGCCAGCAGCTTGTTTTCGAGGCTCGGGGCCAACGTCCTGACTTTC
>TRBV7-9|NA|TRBJ2-7|NA
CASSPTTGYEQYF
TGTGCCAGCAGCCCAACGACAGGTTACGAGCAGTACTTC
>TRBV4-1|TRBD1|TRBJ1-2|few
CASSPPGQVYGYTF
TGCGCCAGCAGCCCACCGGGACAGGTCTATGGCTACACCTTC
>TRBV2|TRBD1|TRBJ2-3|NA
CASSPGQLTDTQYF
TGTGCCAGCAGTCCGGGACAGCTCACAGATACGCAGTATTTT
>TRBV27|NA|TRBJ2-1|NA
CASSFFSGLSNEQFF
TGTGCCAGCAGTTTTTTTAGCGGACTAAGCAATGAGCAGTTCTTC
>TRBV2|NA|TRBJ2-3|NA
CASSQGYTDTQYF
TGTGCCAGCAGCCAGGGTTACACAGATACGCAGTATTTT
>TRBV20-1|TRBD1|TRBJ2-4|NA
CSASAAGGATNIQYF
TGCAGTGCTAGTGCTGCAGGGGGCGCGACTAACATTCAGTACTTC
>TRBV19|NA|TRBJ1-6|NA
CASSLQGPHSPLHF
TGTGCCAGTAGTCTACAGGGACCCCATTCACCCCTCCACTTT
>TRBV10-2|TRBD1|TRBJ1-5|NA
CASSDGQARGNQPQHF
TGCGCCAGCAGTGATGGACAGGCCCGGGGCAATCAGCCCCAGCATTTT
>TRBV14|NA|TRBJ2-7|NA
CASSLPGTPAYEQYF
TGTGCCAGCAGCCTTCCCGGGACACCAGCCTACGAGCAGTACTTC
>TRBV27|TRBD1|TRBJ2-2|NA
CASSLFGTGNTGELFF
TGTGCCAGCAGTTTATTCGGGACAGGAAACACCGGGGAGCTGTTTTTT
>TRBV6-6|TRBD1|TRBJ2-7|NA
CASILGRGLSYEQYF
TGTGCCAGCATCCTGGGCAGGGGGCTCTCCTACGAGCAGTACTTC
>TRBV3-1/TRBV3-2|TRBD1|TRBJ1-1|NA
CASSPGTGTPRNTEAFF
TGTGCCAGCAGCCCAGGGACAGGGACCCCCAGGAACACTGAAGCTTTCTTT
>TRBV4-3|NA|TRBJ1-3|NA
CASSQEPQAVRSGNTIYF
TGCGCCAGCAGCCAAGAACCCCAGGCCGTCCGGTCTGGAAACACCATATATTTT
>TRBV5-6|NA|TRBJ2-7|few
CASSTTGSYEQYF
TGTGCCAGCAGCACGACAGGCTCCTACGAGCAGTACTTC
>TRBV6-5|NA|TRBJ2-7|NA
CASTPPGIDEQYF
TGTGCCAGCACCCCTCCGGGGATCGACGAGCAGTACTTC
>TRBV23-1|TRBD2|TRBJ2-1|NA
CASSQSGLAGYNEQFF
TGCGCCAGCAGTCAATCGGGACTAGCGGGATACAATGAGCAGTTCTTC
>TRBV24-1|NA|TRBJ2-3|NA
CATSDLRQEGKYF
TGTGCCACCAGTGATTTGCGACAGGAAGGGAAGTATTTT
>TRBV30|NA|TRBJ2-4|NA
CAWSKAKNIQYF
TGTGCCTGGAGCAAAGCCAAAAACATTCAGTACTTC
>TRBV11-3|NA|TRBJ1-5|NA
CASSRRGSNQPQHF
TGTGCCAGCAGCCGCAGGGGAAGCAATCAGCCCCAGCATTTT
>TRBV24-1|NA|TRBJ2-1|many
CATSVAGTSSYNEQFF
TGTGCCACCAGTGTTGCCGGTACGAGCTCCTACAATGAGCAGTTCTTC
>TRBV7-8|TRBD2|TRBJ2-7|NA
CASSEGTSLYF
TGTGCCAGCAGCGAAGGGACTAGCCTGTACTTC